The sequence of this T cell receptor (beta chain) was determined in a study of cytomegalovirus exposure and HLA in healthy donors. Produced via immunoSEQ multiplex PCR; TCRdb's table is partial and in-frame only. The sample lists hundreds of thousands of clones, around 90% occurring once. The CDR3 is 15 residues long. With V trimmed by 4 bases and J by 7 bases, 5 bases remained unmatched. CDR1 and CDR2 from the germline V gene are SGHAT and FQDESV (reference sequence). The sample taken for sequencing was PBMCs. The rearrangement uses TRBV11-1 and TRBJ2-1; 12 nucleotides agree with TRBD2. The receptor's source is a woman under 40 in good health and CMV-seronegative. CDR3 in DNA: TGTGCCAGCAGCTCGACTAGCGGGAGTGCAAATGAGCAGTTCTTC. Its translation is CASSSTSGSANEQFF.